This T cell receptor (beta chain) is drawn from a study of control samples from healthy donors and cancer patients (dated by TCRdb to 2019 to 2021). The library was built by means of the immunoSEQ multiplex PCR assay. Imported from immuneACCESS, the table was reduced by TCRdb to in-frame sequences with V and J called. These copies leave out some clones; in studies compared against another copy, an unresolved V gene accounts for under half, and the cause of the remainder is not known. The table for this sample lists 160,000 or so clones; about 93% of them were counted only once. Of the sample, under 2.5% falls within the top ten clones. The germline V gene encodes CDR1 KGHSH and CDR2 LQKENI. The CDR3 holds 16 amino acids from the cysteine to the phenylalanine. Only the CDR3 region is kept as DNA, spanning 48 bases read in frame from base 1. V is clipped by 3 bases and J by 0 bases, and the sequence between their germline boundaries is 11 bases long.

Worth noting for this clone: Its specific antigen is unknown. Per-base quality was not reported, and no clone a single base away is much larger than it.

The rearranged segments are TRBV18 and TRBJ1-4, with no confident D gene call. The clonotype comes from a man aged 50-59 years in good health. Sequencing used blood. The CDR3 protein is CASSPRTAATNEKLFF. The DNA is as follows: TGTGCCAGCTCACCCAGGACGGCCGCAACTAATGAAAAACTGTTTTTT.